The present entry profiles one TCR beta chain with its context. Several immunoSEQ plates received, in even portions, the genomic DNA of each subset. Some clones are missing from TCRdb's copy, which holds only in-frame ones; the method was immunoSEQ multiplex PCR. The sample includes approximately 440,000 clones, about 74% seen only once; the top ten take around 12%. The record originates from a study of shared clonotypes between healthy human individuals. The CDR3 has 15 amino acids. V lost 5 bases and J 2 bases, leaving 15 bases between the germline ends. The germline V gene has CDR1 SGHTA and CDR2 FQGNSA.

Sample: PBMCs. This TCR derives from a woman aged 40 to 49 in good health. Some clones in this sample may be carry-over from other donors' samples. The chain has TRBV7-2 and TRBJ1-2, with D hard to call. Here the CDR3 reads CASSPALRQNYGYTF. DNA for the CDR3: TGTGCCAGCAGCCCAGCGTTACGGCAGAACTATGGCTACACCTTC.